One and the same sample provided the 8 T cell receptor beta chains below, sequenced in a study of radiotherapy plus CTLA-4 blockade in lung cancer. Assay used: immunoSEQ multiplex PCR; TCRdb lists only in-frame clones, some missing. The table has about 68,000 clones, 79% seen once. The sample in question was peripheral blood, obtained from a patient treated with radiotherapy plus ipilimumab. Receptor source: a human donor with non-small cell lung cancer who had a complete response to radiotherapy plus ipilimumab.

The chain has TRBV15 and TRBJ2-5, with 8 bases that match TRBD1. This CDR3 contains 14 residues. The germline V gene has CDR1 LNHNV and CDR2 YYDKDF (reference sequence). The V segment lost 1 base and the J segment 6 bases; nucleotides outside the gene matches: 4. CDR3 in DNA: TGTGCCACCAGCAGAGGAGCAGGGGGCAAGACCCAGTACTTC. Encoded protein: CATSRGAGGKTQYF.

This clone was counted a few times. The chain combines TRBV6-1 with TRBJ2-2; TRBD2 aligns across 7 bases. The CDR3 sequence is 15 residues long. Trimming cost V 8 bases and J 2 bases; bases outside gene matches: 8. Germline loops: CDR1 MNHNS, CDR2 SASEGT. CDR3: CASGRGTSNTGELFF. DNA for the CDR3: TGTGCCAGCGGGCGGGGGACGTCAAACACCGGGGAGCTGTTTTTT.

The CDR3 sequence is CSVDPWTSSYNEQFF. In DNA, the CDR3 is TGCAGCGTTGACCCCTGGACTAGCTCCTACAATGAGCAGTTCTTC. The chain has TRBV29-1 and TRBJ2-1; 7 nucleotides align to TRBD2. CDR1 and CDR2 from the germline V gene are SQVTM and ANQGSEA. CDR3 length: 15 residues. V dropped 3 bases and J dropped 0; count of bases not matched to a gene: 5.

DNA for the CDR3: TGTGCCAGCAGTTCCCCCGGGACTAGCAACCAAGAGACCCAGTACTTC. Its translation is CASSSPGTSNQETQYF. This sequence joins TRBV6-6 and TRBJ2-5, with 9 bases that match TRBD2. Germline V gives CDR1 MNHNY, CDR2 SVGAGI (reference sequence). CDR3 length equals 16 residues. Trimming at V came to 4 bases and at J to 0 bases, leaving 6 bases not matched to a gene.

This rearrangement joins TRBV10-3 to TRBJ2-7; no reliable D call. The CDR3 loop spans 12 amino acids. CDR1 and CDR2 (germline): ENHRY, SYGVKD. V gave up 2 bases and J gave up 7 bases, with 9 bases separating them. The CDR3 protein is CAISEAGREQYV. Here the CDR3 DNA reads TGTGCCATCAGTGAGGCAGGTCGTGAGCAGTACGTC.

This sequence joins TRBV12-5 and TRBJ1-5; 8 bases map to TRBD1. CDR1 is LGHNT, CDR2 FRNRAP, per germline. The CDR3 totals 18 residues. V gave up 0 bases and J gave up 2 bases; unmatched junction bases: 9. The CDR3 sequence: CASGLVLGQGTGNQPQHF. DNA for the CDR3: TGTGCTAGTGGTTTGGTACTTGGACAGGGAACGGGCAATCAGCCCCAGCATTTT. The variable domain in full, completed from reference TRBV12-5 and TRBJ1-5, reads DARVTQTPRHKVTEMGQEVTMRCQPILGHNTVFWYRQTMMQGLELLAYFRNRAPLDDSGMPKDRFSAEMPDATLATLKIQPSEPRDSAVYFCASGLVLGQGTGNQPQHFGDGTRLSIL.

The chain recombines TRBV27 with TRBJ1-2, with D unresolved. The V end lost 3 bases, the J end lost 2 bases, and 13 bases lay between the germline ends. Germline CDR1 reads MNHEY; CDR2 reads SMNVEV (reference sequence). The CDR3 covers 15 residues. The CDR3 sequence is CASSLYSAENYGYTF. Here the CDR3 DNA reads TGTGCCAGCAGTTTGTACAGCGCAGAAAACTATGGCTACACCTTC.

This clone was seen more than once but under ten times. The chain has TRBV7-9 and TRBJ1-5; D gene ambiguous. V was trimmed by 0 bases and J by 0 bases, leaving 6 bases between them. CDR3 size: 15 residues. The germline gives CDR1 SEHNR, CDR2 FQNEAQ (reference sequence). CDR3 bases: TGTGCCAGCAGCTTAGCCGGGCCTAGCAATCAGCCCCAGCATTTT. Translating gives CASSLAGPSNQPQHF.